This note documents a single T cell receptor (beta chain) sequence. The target antigen is unknown. The library had UMIs added by 3' ligation of an oligonucleotide to TCR cDNA. Whole-blood samples were around 2.5 ml of peripheral blood from healthy adult volunteers. Input was about 1 to 1,100 ng of DNase-treated total RNA without cell sorting. Amplification of ligated cDNA took four PCR rounds with SP2 and nested alpha and beta constant primers. Blood and skin TCR RNA was reverse transcribed with alpha and beta constant primers. TCRdb itself ran the 5' RACE reads through MiXCR, one entry per CDR3 protein. The sample has 30,000 to 40,000 distinct CDR3 sequences; about a sixth are singletons. These data are taken from a study of naive and memory T cell subsets. Study findings and constraints: TCR transcript changes with activation or differentiation may affect this RNA method.

The sequence was collected from a female donor in good health.

CDR3 DNA sequence: TGTGCCAGCAGTTACCAGACCCCAGTGTTCGGGTTTAGGGATGAGCAGTTCTTC. This translates into CASSYQTPVFGFRDEQFF. The gene calls are TRBV6-5 and TRBJ2-1, with D uncertain. V lost 2 bases and J 8 bases, leaving 25 bases between the germline ends. Germline-derived CDR1 and CDR2 are MNHEY and SVGAGI. The CDR3 totals 18 residues.